This T cell receptor beta chain was sequenced in a study of CD8+CD57+ T cells in acquired aplastic anemia. This CDR3 region has 14 residues. CDR1 and CDR2 from the germline V gene are SNHLY and FYNNEI. The V and J ends lost 7 bases and 5 bases, in that order; junction bases with no gene match: 9. Genomic DNA served as template for TCR beta VDJ and CDR3 profiling. TCRdb ran MiXCR on the reads and lists one entry per CDR3 protein. Of hundreds of thousands of distinct CDR3 sequences in the sample, roughly a third are singletons; the top ten hold less than 0.85%. An expansion of CD8+CD57+ cells by flow cytometry had been shown in patients chosen for sequencing.

The sequenced sample consisted of sorted CD4+, CD8+, or CD8+CD57+ T cells (not recorded which) from PBMCs. The sequence was obtained from a human donor with aplastic anemia. V and J are TRBV2 and TRBJ1-2; 8 bases match TRBD1. For the CDR3, the DNA is TGTGCCAGCAACGGACAGGGAAGGGGTTATGGCTACACCTTC. This encodes CASNGQGRGYGYTF. Full variable domain (missing parts from reference TRBV2 and TRBJ1-2): EPEVTQTPSHQVTQMGQEVILRCVPISNHLYFYWYRQILGQKVEFLVSFYNNEISEKSEIFDDQFSVERPDGSNFTLKIRSTKLEDSAMYFCASNGQGRGYGYTFGSGTRLTVV.